This T cell receptor beta chain comes out of a study of blood T cell repertoires in COVID-19. As for the study in general: The United States, Italy and Spain supplied acute and convalescent COVID-19 samples.

TCRdb keeps only in-frame clones here, not all; method: immunoSEQ multiplex PCR. Of a few hundred thousand clones in the sample, roughly 88% were seen once. Germline V gives CDR1 MDHEN, CDR2 SYDVKM. The V gene lost 6 bases and the J gene lost 6 bases, with 11 bases spanning the gap. This CDR3 has 12 amino acids. The specimen was peripheral blood. V is TRBV28 and J is TRBJ1-2, with D unclear. This clonotype was obtained from a woman aged 70-85 years with COVID-19, enrolled during active disease. DNA for the CDR3: TGTGCCAGCAGACGGGGAGCAGATGGCTACACCTTC. It encodes CASRRGADGYTF.